The clone carrying this T cell receptor (beta chain) was observed at least ten times. The antigen remains unidentified. These data come from a study of early T cells in non-severe SARS-CoV-2 infection. About the study: The sequenced material was bulk RNA from unsorted whole blood, and its chains were unpaired.

Study findings and constraints: Matching with VDJdb favored anti-spike CD8 responses (missing private and CD4 specificities).

Unique molecular identifiers were attached to individual cDNA molecules. Via MiXCR, TCRdb re-called the 5' RACE reads, giving one row per CDR3 protein. The repertoire includes 100,000 or so distinct CDR3 sequences, about an eighth of them detected once, and 6% to 7.5% sits in the top ten. V was pared by 5 bases and J by 0 bases, with 7 bases of the junction left unmatched. This CDR3 is built from 15 residues. Germline V lookup: CDR1 DFQATT, CDR2 SNEGSKA (reference sequence). The material sequenced was whole blood. This chain uses TRBV20-1 with TRBJ1-2; 9 nucleotides line up with TRBD1. This clonotype was sampled from an adult who was a healthcare worker with PCR-confirmed SARS-CoV-2 infection or an uninfected control (not recorded which). Here the CDR3 reads CSAAAGQGTNYGYTF. The CDR3 region has the DNA TGCAGTGCTGCCGCGGGACAGGGCACTAACTATGGCTACACCTTC.